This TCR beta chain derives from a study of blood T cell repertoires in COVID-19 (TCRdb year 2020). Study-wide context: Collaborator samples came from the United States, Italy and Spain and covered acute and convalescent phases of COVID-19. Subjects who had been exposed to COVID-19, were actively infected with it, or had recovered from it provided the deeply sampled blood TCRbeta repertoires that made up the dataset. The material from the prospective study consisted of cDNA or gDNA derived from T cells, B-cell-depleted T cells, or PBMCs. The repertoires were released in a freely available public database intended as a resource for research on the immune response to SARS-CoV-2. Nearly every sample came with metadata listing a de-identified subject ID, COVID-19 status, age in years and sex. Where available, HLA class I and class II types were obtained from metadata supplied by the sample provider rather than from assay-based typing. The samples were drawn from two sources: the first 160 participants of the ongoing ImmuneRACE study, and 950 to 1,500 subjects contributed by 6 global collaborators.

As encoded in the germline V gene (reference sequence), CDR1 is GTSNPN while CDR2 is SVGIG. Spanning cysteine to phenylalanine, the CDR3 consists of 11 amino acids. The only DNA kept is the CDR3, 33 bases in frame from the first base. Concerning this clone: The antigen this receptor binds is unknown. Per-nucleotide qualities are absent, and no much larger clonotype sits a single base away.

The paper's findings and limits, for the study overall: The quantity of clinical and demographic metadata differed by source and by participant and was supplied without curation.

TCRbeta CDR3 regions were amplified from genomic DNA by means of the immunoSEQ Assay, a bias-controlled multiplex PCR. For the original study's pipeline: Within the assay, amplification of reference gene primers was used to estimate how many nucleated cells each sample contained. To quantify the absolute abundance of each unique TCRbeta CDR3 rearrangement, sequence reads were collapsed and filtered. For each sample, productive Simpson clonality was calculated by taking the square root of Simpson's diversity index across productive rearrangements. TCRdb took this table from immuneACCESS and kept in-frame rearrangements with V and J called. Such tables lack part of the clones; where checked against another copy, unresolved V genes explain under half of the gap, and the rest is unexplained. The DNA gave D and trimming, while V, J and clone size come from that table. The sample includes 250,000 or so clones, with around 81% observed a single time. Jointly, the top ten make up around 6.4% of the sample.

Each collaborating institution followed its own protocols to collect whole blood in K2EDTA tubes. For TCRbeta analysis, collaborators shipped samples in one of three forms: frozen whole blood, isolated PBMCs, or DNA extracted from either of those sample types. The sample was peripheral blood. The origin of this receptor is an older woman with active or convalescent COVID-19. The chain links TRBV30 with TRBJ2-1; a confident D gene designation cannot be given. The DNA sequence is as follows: TGTGCTTTGGCCACCTACAATGAGCAGTTCTTC. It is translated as CALATYNEQFF.